The entry that follows covers one T cell receptor (beta chain) sequence. TCRdb redid the calling of the 5' RACE reads with MiXCR, one entry per CDR3 protein. The data contain about 9,000 distinct CDR3 sequences, about 45% of them singletons. The length of the CDR3 is 16 residues. Germline V CDR1 and CDR2: LNHNV, YYDKDF (reference sequence). The V gene end was trimmed by 3 bases and the J gene end by 0 bases; junction bases not matched to a gene: 8. Cells sorted as Tregs were CD4+, CD25+ and CD127-/low. The sequenced sample consisted of Tregs sorted from a lymph node. The chain carries TRBV15 and TRBJ2-7; TRBD1 aligns across 7 bases. The receptor was derived from a female donor with breast cancer. The CDR3 spells CATSSPTGVASYEQYF. The CDR3 coding sequence is TGTGCCACCAGCAGCCCAACAGGGGTAGCCTCCTACGAGCAGTACTTC.